This T cell receptor beta chain was identified during a study of T cell responses to AZD1222 COVID-19 vaccine. CDR1 is SQVTM and CDR2 is ANQGSEA in the germline V gene. Trimming took off 3 bases at V and 10 bases at J, with 19 bases between the two ends. The CDR3 is 14 amino acids. The assay was immunoSEQ multiplex PCR, and TCRdb's table has in-frame clones only and misses some. The profile shows more than 140,000 clones, more than 75% of them singletons. The chain is built from TRBV29-1 and TRBJ2-1, with D perhaps matching TRBD1 (7 bases). Sequencing was performed on peripheral blood, taken on day 0 of AZD1222 vaccination. This sequence was found in an adult in good health. DNA of the CDR3: TGCAGCGTTGAGCGAGGAGGGGACAGCGGGGAGCAGTTCTTC. Translated: CSVERGGDSGEQFF.